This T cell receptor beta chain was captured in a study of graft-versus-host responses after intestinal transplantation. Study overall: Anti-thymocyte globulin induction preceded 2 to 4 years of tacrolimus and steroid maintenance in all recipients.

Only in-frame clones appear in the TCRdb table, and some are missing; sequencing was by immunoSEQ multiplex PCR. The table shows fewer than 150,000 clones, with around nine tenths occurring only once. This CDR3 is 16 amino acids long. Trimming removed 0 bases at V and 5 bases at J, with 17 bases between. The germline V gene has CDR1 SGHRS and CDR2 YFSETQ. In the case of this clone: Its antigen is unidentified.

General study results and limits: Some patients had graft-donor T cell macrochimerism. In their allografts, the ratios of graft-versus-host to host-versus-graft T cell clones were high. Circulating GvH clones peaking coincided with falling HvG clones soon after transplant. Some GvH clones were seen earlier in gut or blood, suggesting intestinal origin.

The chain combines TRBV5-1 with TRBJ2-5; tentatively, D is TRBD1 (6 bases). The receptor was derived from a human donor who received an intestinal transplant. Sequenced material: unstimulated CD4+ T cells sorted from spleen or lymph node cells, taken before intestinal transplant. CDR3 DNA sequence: TGCGCCAGCAGCTTGGGTGTCCTCAGGGGTGGGGAGACCCAGTACTTC. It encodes CASSLGVLRGGETQYF.